This is a list of T cell receptor beta chains from one sample in a study of identical twins. TCRdb reprocessed the 5' RACE reads with MiXCR, giving one entry per CDR3 protein. The data hold roughly 750,000 distinct CDR3 sequences, with about 20% observed a single time. These data also formed part of another study, on T cells expressing NK-cell markers.

The sample comprised PBMCs. These receptors all stem from a young woman in good health. Both conserved end residues are part of each CDR3. D genes are given only for firm matches. Expanded clones get a size class; other rows say once, few or many, or leave the size out.

NA	few	TRBV15	TRBJ1-1	TGTGCCACCAAAAAACAGGAATCGAACACTGAAGCTTTCTTT	CATKKQESNTEAFF
TRBD2	NA	TRBV13	TRBJ2-1	TGTGCCAGCAGATGGCGGGGGGCCTGGAATGAGCAGTTCTTC	CASRWRGAWNEQFF
NA	many	TRBV7-2	TRBJ2-1	TGTGCCAGCAGCCCCATAGCTGTCTCCTACAATGAGCAGTTCTTC	CASSPIAVSYNEQFF
NA	few	TRBV6-2/TRBV6-3	TRBJ1-1	TGTGCCAGCAGTTACAACGGAGAAAGGTTAGAGGCTTTCTTT	CASSYNGERLEAFF
NA	NA	TRBV20-1	TRBJ2-3	TGCAGTGCTAGAGATAGGGCAGATACGCAGTATTTT	CSARDRADTQYF
NA	NA	TRBV7-2	TRBJ2-1	TGTGCCAGCATGATCGCAGGGAGCTCCTACAATGAGCAGTTCTTC	CASMIAGSSYNEQFF
TRBD2	few	TRBV20-1	TRBJ2-5	TGCAGTGCTCGACTAGCGGGGGGCCGGTACCAAGAGACCCAGTACTTC	CSARLAGGRYQETQYF
NA	NA	TRBV20-1	TRBJ2-3	TGCAGTGCCAACAAAGGGGGTAAAGATACGCAGTATTTT	CSANKGGKDTQYF
TRBD2	many	TRBV7-8	TRBJ2-3	TGTGCCAGCAGCTTAGGACTCTTACCGGGGGGAAGCACAGATACGCAGTATTTT	CASSLGLLPGGSTDTQYF
TRBD2	few	TRBV20-1	TRBJ2-7	TGCAGTGCCCCGACTAGCGGGAGTTACGAGCAGTACTTC	CSAPTSGSYEQYF
TRBD2	NA	TRBV5-1	TRBJ2-1	TGCGCCAGCAGCTCCACTAGCGGGGGCAATGAGCAGTTCTTC	CASSSTSGGNEQFF
TRBD1	many	TRBV6-2/TRBV6-3	TRBJ1-1	TGTGCCAGCAGTGGCCTAAGGGGGCAAGACGCTTTCTTT	CASSGLRGQDAFF
TRBD1	few	TRBV12-3/TRBV12-4	TRBJ1-2	TGTGCCAGCAGTTTAACCCTCCGGGACAGACAAAACTATGGCTACACCTTC	CASSLTLRDRQNYGYTF
NA	NA	TRBV11-1	TRBJ1-5	TGTGCCAGCAGCTTAGGTGGGGGCTCCCTTTATAGCAATCAGCCCCAGCATTTT	CASSLGGGSLYSNQPQHF
NA	few	TRBV7-2	TRBJ2-3	TGTGCCAGCAGCTCTAACCAGCTTGATACGCAGTATTTT	CASSSNQLDTQYF
NA	NA	TRBV9	TRBJ2-7	TGTGCCAGCAGCGTAGAGCAGACCTCCGAGCAGTACTTC	CASSVEQTSEQYF
TRBD2	once	TRBV20-1	TRBJ2-1	TGCAGTGCTAGACCTCCGACTAGCGGCAGTTCTAATGAGCAGTTCTTC	CSARPPTSGSSNEQFF
TRBD1	few	TRBV7-9	TRBJ2-1	TGTGCCAGCAGCACCTCCGGGACAGCCTACAATGAGCAGTTCTTC	CASSTSGTAYNEQFF
TRBD1	many	TRBV20-1	TRBJ2-7	TGCAGTGCTGGGGGAGGGACAGGGAAGAACGAGCAGTACTTC	CSAGGGTGKNEQYF
TRBD1	NA	TRBV12-3/TRBV12-4	TRBJ2-7	TGTGCCAGCAGCCCGGACAGGAGGTACGAGCAGTACTTC	CASSPDRRYEQYF
TRBD1	NA	TRBV15	TRBJ2-1	TGTGCCACCACTGGGACAGGGCACAATGAGCAGTTCTTC	CATTGTGHNEQFF
NA	many	TRBV7-8	TRBJ2-7	TGTGCCAGCAGCTCGGACCTACCCGGGCAGTACTTC	CASSSDLPGQYF
NA	few	TRBV5-6	TRBJ1-2	TGTGCCAGCAGCTTGGACTGGGGTGGCTACACCTTC	CASSLDWGGYTF
TRBD2	few	TRBV29-1	TRBJ2-7	TGCAGCGTTGATGCGTGGGGGTCTAGCGGGACGGGAGAGCAGTACTTC	CSVDAWGSSGTGEQYF
TRBD1	NA	TRBV20-1	TRBJ2-1	TGCCTTCAGGGGGCAGAGAATGAGCAGTTCTTC	CLQGAENEQFF
TRBD1	few	TRBV12-3/TRBV12-4	TRBJ2-2	TGTGCCAGCAGACCGTCCTCAGACAGGGCCTACACCGGGGAGCTGTTTTTT	CASRPSSDRAYTGELFF
NA	NA	TRBV5-1	TRBJ1-2	TGCGCCAGCGGCCCCGAGACAGTTTCCTATGGCTACACCTTC	CASGPETVSYGYTF